The 17 T cell receptor beta chains in this list originate from one sample, sequenced in a study of OX40 agonist ivuxolimab in advanced cancers. The data were produced by immunoSEQ multiplex PCR, yet TCRdb's version contains in-frame clones alone and is incomplete. The table shows 45,000 to 65,000 clones, with about 88% occurring only once. The specimen comprised CD4+ or CD8+ T cells sorted from blood, sampled in a trial of the OX40 agonist ivuxolimab. The receptors shown here come from an adult with an advanced solid tumor such as melanoma, head and neck, liver or kidney cancer.

Of note for this clone: A junction boundary mismatches the germline segment, possibly from a read error. J is TRBJ2-5 and V is TRBV2; TRBD2 agrees at 9 bases. The end of the DNA aligns better with TRBJ2-7, so the J call may be wrong. From germline, CDR1 is SNHLY and CDR2 FYNNEI. The CDR3 totals 15 residues. CDR3 coding DNA: TGTGCCAGCAGCGAAGACCGGACTAGCGACTACGAGCAGTACTTC. Translation: CASSEDRTSDYEQYF.

The chain's CDR3 is CASSLTQSYEKLFF. The CDR3 DNA sequence: TGTGCCAGCTCTCTAACGCAGTCCTATGAAAAACTGTTTTTT. This sequence joins TRBV6-1 and TRBJ1-4, with unresolved D. The length of the CDR3 is 14 residues. The germline gives CDR1 MNHNS, CDR2 SASEGT. With 8 bases removed from V and 6 bases from J, the gap between germline ends came to 16 bases.

The chain carries TRBV27 and TRBJ1-3; D is unresolved. V was clipped by 0 bases and J by 0 bases, with 6 bases between them. Germline-derived CDR1 and CDR2 are MNHEY and SMNVEV (reference sequence). The CDR3 runs to 15 residues. The CDR3 region is CASSLSGYSGNTIYF. CDR3 DNA: TGTGCCAGCAGTTTATCCGGATACTCTGGAAACACCATATATTTT.

The V gene is TRBV6-6, the J gene TRBJ2-7, with 10 bases aligning to TRBD1. There are 14 residues in the CDR3. Germline V gene lookup returns CDR1 MNHNY and CDR2 SVGAGI (reference sequence). Germline trimming cut 6 bases from V and 6 bases from J; bases unmatched to any gene: 8. CDR3 nucleotides: TGTGCCAGCAGCCCCGGGACAGGGGCGTCCGAGCAGTACTTC. Residues: CASSPGTGASEQYF.

This clone was observed a single time. The V call is TRBV27, the J call TRBJ2-1; no firm D call. CDR1 is MNHEY, CDR2 SMNVEV, per germline (reference sequence). The CDR3 loop spans 17 amino acids. V was trimmed by 1 base and J by 2 bases, leaving 15 bases between them. CDR3 bases: TGTGCCAGCAGTTTATTTGCGTCCCCCCTCCCCTACAATGAGCAGTTCTTC. This sequence encodes CASSLFASPLPYNEQFF.

This rearrangement joins TRBV9 to TRBJ2-2; the match to TRBD2 covers 13 bases. The length of the CDR3 is 16 residues. J gave up 6 bases and V 4 bases, and 6 bases lay outside the gene matches. Germline CDR1 reads SGDLS; CDR2 reads YYNGEE. In nucleotides, the CDR3 is TGTGCCAGCAGCCGGACTAGCGGGGGTTCGGCCGGGGAGCTGTTTTTT. This codes for CASSRTSGGSAGELFF.

This clone was detected only once. The chain couples TRBV2 to TRBJ2-2; TRBD1 matches 7 bases. Germline V gene data show CDR1 as SNHLY and CDR2 as FYNNEI. Trimming at V came to 5 bases and at J to 2 bases, leaving 5 bases not matched to a gene. CDR3 length equals 15 residues. The CDR3 sequence: CASSNRGSNTGELFF. The CDR3 DNA reads TGTGCCAGCAGTAACAGGGGCTCTAACACCGGGGAGCTGTTTTTT. Combining the CDR3 with reference TRBV2 and TRBJ2-2 gives the whole variable domain EPEVTQTPSHQVTQMGQEVILRCVPISNHLYFYWYRQILGQKVEFLVSFYNNEISEKSEIFDDQFSVERPDGSNFTLKIRSTKLEDSAMYFCASSNRGSNTGELFFGEGSRLTVL.

The rearrangement joins TRBV7-3 to TRBJ2-1; perhaps D is TRBD1 or TRBD2 (6 bases each). Germline V gives CDR1 SGHTA, CDR2 FQGTGA. There are 12 residues in the CDR3. V was clipped by 2 bases and J by 9 bases, with 8 bases between them. The CDR3 sequence: CASSLEGGEQFF. CDR3 DNA: TGTGCCAGCAGCTTAGAGGGGGGTGAGCAGTTCTTC.

This clone has a single count. The gene calls are TRBV7-9 and TRBJ2-5, with D perhaps assigned TRBD1 or TRBD2 (5 bases each). V dropped 1 base and J dropped 9 bases, with 18 bases sitting between them. Looked up from germline, CDR1 is SEHNR and CDR2 is FQNEAQ (reference sequence). The CDR3 runs to 15 residues. CDR3 nucleotide sequence: TGTGCCAGCAGCTTAGATGGGACGCTCCCTGCGGCCCAGTACTTC. Its translation is CASSLDGTLPAAQYF.

This chain uses TRBV5-5 with TRBJ2-7, with a tentative D call TRBD2 (7 bases). This CDR3 has 15 residues. Germline values: CDR1 SGHKS, CDR2 YYEKEE (reference sequence). The V end lost 6 bases, the J end lost 2 bases, and 18 bases lay between the germline ends. CDR3 loop: CASTRGGGNTYEQYF. The CDR3 DNA reads TGTGCCAGCACCCGAGGGGGGGGGAATACCTACGAGCAGTACTTC.

This chain joins TRBV2 and TRBJ2-3; D unclear. CDR3 length: 15 amino acids. The germline V gene has CDR1 SNHLY and CDR2 FYNNEI. The V and J ends lost 3 bases and 0 bases respectively, with 10 bases between them. CDR3 amino acids: CASSEGGFSTDTQYF. CDR3 coding DNA: TGTGCCAGCAGTGAGGGCGGCTTTAGCACAGATACGCAGTATTTT.

The rearrangement joins TRBV28 to TRBJ1-2; D call uncertain. CDR3 length: 13 amino acids. The germline CDR1 and CDR2 sequences are MDHEN and SYDVKM. V was trimmed by 5 bases and J by 4 bases, leaving 11 bases between them. DNA of the CDR3: TGTGCCAGCAGTGGAAACTCGGGCTATGGCTACACCTTC. Translated: CASSGNSGYGYTF.

The chain couples TRBV2 to TRBJ2-7, with a possible D match to TRBD1 (6 bases). The CDR3 contains 14 residues. The germline gives CDR1 SNHLY, CDR2 FYNNEI. With 0 bases removed from V and 7 bases from J, the gap between germline ends came to 13 bases. CDR3 in DNA: TGTGCCAGCAGTGAAGCGCTTCAGGGGTGGGAGCAGTACTTC. This translates into CASSEALQGWEQYF.

The chain couples TRBV7-9 to TRBJ1-6; the D gene is possibly TRBD1 (6 bases). The germline V and J ends were trimmed by 5 bases and 9 bases, with 17 bases remaining between them. CDR3 length: 15 residues. Looked up from germline, CDR1 is SEHNR and CDR2 is FQNEAQ (reference sequence). Here the CDR3 reads CASSRGGEVGSPLHF. CDR3 bases: TGTGCCAGCAGCAGGGGGGGAGAGGTCGGTTCACCCCTCCACTTT.

The count of this clone is one. J is TRBJ1-3 and V is TRBV5-4; no reliable D call. The CDR3 loop spans 14 amino acids. The germline V gene encodes CDR1 SGHNT and CDR2 YYREEE (reference sequence). V lost 0 bases and J lost 3, with 7 bases in between. The DNA for the CDR3 is TGTGCCAGCAGCTTGGAACAGAATGGAAACACCATATATTTT. It codes for CASSLEQNGNTIYF. Complete variable domain (other parts from reference TRBV5-4 and TRBJ1-3): ETGVTQSPTHLIKTRGQQVTLRCSSQSGHNTVSWYQQALGQGPQFIFQYYREEENGRGNFPPRFSGLQFPNYSSELNVNALELDDSALYLCASSLEQNGNTIYFGEGSWLTVV.

This chain joins TRBV14 and TRBJ2-7; TRBD2 might be the D (7 bases). This CDR3 spans 13 amino acids. Germline V gene lookup returns CDR1 SGHDN and CDR2 FVKESK. The V end was cut by 3 bases, the J end by 3 bases, with 9 bases between. DNA of the CDR3: TGTGCCAGCAGCCAGGGAGGGGGCTACGAGCAGTACTTC. Encoded protein: CASSQGGGYEQYF. The full variable domain, with the rest looked up from reference TRBV14 and TRBJ2-7, is EAGVTQFPSHSVIEKGQTVTLRCDPISGHDNLYWYRRVMGKEIKFLLHFVKESKQDESGMPNNRFLAERTGGTYSTLKVQPAELEDSGVYFCASSQGGGYEQYFGPGTRLTVT.

The rearrangement links TRBV6-5 to TRBJ1-1; perhaps TRBD1 as D (5 bases). The V end was cut by 2 bases, the J end by 5 bases, with 9 bases between. This CDR3 region has 13 residues. Germline-derived CDR1 and CDR2 are MNHEY and SVGAGI. The CDR3 DNA sequence: TGTGCCAGCAGTTACGGGGGGTTTACTGAAGCTTTCTTT. This sequence encodes CASSYGGFTEAFF.